This T cell receptor (beta chain) was captured in a study of T cells after somatic rescue of genetic block. The data were produced by immunoSEQ multiplex PCR, yet TCRdb's version contains in-frame clones alone and is incomplete. The data contain about 72,000 clones, approximately 91% of them singletons. This TCR was recovered from a young man. Sequencing used peripheral blood mononuclear cells (PBMCs).

The CDR3 DNA is TGCGCCAGCAGCTTCAGCGGTAGCTCCTACAATGAGCAGTTCTTC. Translated: CASSFSGSSYNEQFF. The V and J genes are TRBV5-1 and TRBJ2-1; tentative D call: TRBD2 (5 bases). Trimming left V 2 bases short and J 0 bases short, with 9 bases between. The length of the CDR3 is 15 residues. CDR1 SGHRS and CDR2 YFSETQ come from the germline V gene. Full variable domain (rest looked up from reference TRBV5-1 and TRBJ2-1): KAGVTQTPRYLIKTRGQQVTLSCSPISGHRSVSWYQQTPGQGLQFLFEYFSETQRNKGNFPGRFSGRQFSNSRSEMNVSTLELGDSALYLCASSFSGSSYNEQFFGPGTRLTVL.